This T cell receptor (beta chain) was sequenced during a study of CD8+ T cells in alopecia areata. The treatment is: oral pan-JAK inhibitor, 5-10 mg twice daily. This clone came up a few times. The CDR3 extends over 13 amino acids. Germline V lookup: CDR1 SQVTM, CDR2 ANQGSEA. The V segment lost 5 bases and the J segment 9 bases; nucleotides outside the gene matches: 7. TCR sequencing used cDNA made by reverse transcription of extracted RNA. Clones were read by immunoSEQ multiplex PCR, and TCRdb kept only the in-frame ones, dropping some. The sample yields 90,000 to 130,000 clones, roughly three fifths seen once.

The sequence came from a human donor with alopecia areata. The sequencing used CD8+ T cells sorted from blood, collected at week 24, from a patient treated with tofacitinib. This chain joins TRBV29-1 and TRBJ2-2; 9 bases map to TRBD1. The CDR3 reads CSVRTGDNWELFF. DNA for the CDR3: TGCAGCGTTCGGACAGGGGATAACTGGGAGCTGTTTTTT.